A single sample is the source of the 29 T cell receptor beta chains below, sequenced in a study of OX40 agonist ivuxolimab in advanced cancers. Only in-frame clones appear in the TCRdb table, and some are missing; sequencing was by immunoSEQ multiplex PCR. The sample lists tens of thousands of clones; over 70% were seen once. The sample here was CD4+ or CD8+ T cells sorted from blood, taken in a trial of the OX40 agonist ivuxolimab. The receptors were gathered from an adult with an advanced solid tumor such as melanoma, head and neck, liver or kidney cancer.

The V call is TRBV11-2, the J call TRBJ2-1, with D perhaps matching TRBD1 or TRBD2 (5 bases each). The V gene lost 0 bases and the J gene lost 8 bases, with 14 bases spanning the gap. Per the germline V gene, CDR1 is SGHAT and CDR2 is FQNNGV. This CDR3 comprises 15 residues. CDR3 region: CASSLDGGAGHEQFF. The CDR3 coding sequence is TGTGCCAGCAGCTTAGATGGGGGAGCCGGCCATGAGCAGTTCTTC.

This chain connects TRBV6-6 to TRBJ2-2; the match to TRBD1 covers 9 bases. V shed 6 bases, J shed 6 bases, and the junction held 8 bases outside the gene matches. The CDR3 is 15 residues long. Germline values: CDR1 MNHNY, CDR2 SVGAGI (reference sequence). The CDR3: CASSREQGAPGELFF. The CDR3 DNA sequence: TGTGCCAGCAGCAGGGAACAGGGGGCCCCCGGGGAGCTGTTTTTT.

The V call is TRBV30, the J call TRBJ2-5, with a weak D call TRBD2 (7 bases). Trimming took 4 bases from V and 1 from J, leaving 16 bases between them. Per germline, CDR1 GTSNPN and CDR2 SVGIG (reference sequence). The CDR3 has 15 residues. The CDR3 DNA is TGTGCCTGGATAAAGGGGGAGGGCCCCCAAGAGACCCAGTACTTC. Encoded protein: CAWIKGEGPQETQYF.

The CDR3 loop reads CASSPAGGYGYTF. In nucleotides, the CDR3 is TGTGCCAGCAGCCCTGCAGGCGGCTATGGCTACACCTTC. This chain uses TRBV7-2 with TRBJ1-2, with unresolved D. Germline V gives CDR1 SGHTA, CDR2 FQGNSA. The ends were cut back, 5 bases at V and 4 bases at J, with 11 bases in the middle. This CDR3 is 13 amino acids long.

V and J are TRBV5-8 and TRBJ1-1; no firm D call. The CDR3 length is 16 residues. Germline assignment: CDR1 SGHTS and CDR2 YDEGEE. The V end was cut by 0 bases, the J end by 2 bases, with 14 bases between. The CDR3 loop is CASSLASGYKNTEAFF. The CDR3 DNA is TGTGCCAGCAGCTTGGCCTCGGGCTACAAAAACACTGAAGCTTTCTTT.

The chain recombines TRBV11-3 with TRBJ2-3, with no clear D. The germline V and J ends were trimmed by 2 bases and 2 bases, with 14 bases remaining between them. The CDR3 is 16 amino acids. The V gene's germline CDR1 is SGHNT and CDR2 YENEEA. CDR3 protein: CASSLLAVPSTDTQYF. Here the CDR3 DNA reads TGTGCCAGCAGCTTATTGGCCGTTCCCTCCACAGATACGCAGTATTTT. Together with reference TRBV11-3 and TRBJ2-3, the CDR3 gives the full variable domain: EAGVVQSPRYKIIEKKQPVAFWCNPISGHNTLYWYLQNLGQGPELLIRYENEEAVDDSQLPKDRFSAERLKGVDSTLKIQPAELGDSAVYLCASSLLAVPSTDTQYFGPGTRLTVL.

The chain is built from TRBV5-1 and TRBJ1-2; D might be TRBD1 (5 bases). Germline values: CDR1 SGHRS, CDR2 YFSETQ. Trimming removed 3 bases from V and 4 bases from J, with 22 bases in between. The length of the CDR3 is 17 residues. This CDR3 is CASSWGGDTTHVYGYTF. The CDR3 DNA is TGCGCCAGCAGCTGGGGGGGAGACACCACCCACGTCTATGGCTACACCTTC.

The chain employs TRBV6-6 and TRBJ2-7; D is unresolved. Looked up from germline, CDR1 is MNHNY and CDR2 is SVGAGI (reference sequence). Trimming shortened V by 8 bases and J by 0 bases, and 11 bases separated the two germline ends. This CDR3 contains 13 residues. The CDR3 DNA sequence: TGTGCCAGCGGTGATGCAGTCTCCTACGAGCAGTACTTC. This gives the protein CASGDAVSYEQYF.

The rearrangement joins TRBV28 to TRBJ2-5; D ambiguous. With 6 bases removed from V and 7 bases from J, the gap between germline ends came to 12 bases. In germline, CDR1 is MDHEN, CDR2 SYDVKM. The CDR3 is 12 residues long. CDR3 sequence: CASRVEVGTQYF. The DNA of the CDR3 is TGTGCCAGCAGAGTCGAGGTGGGGACCCAGTACTTC.

The CDR3 loop is CASRHSRSNYGYTF. CDR3 nucleotide sequence: TGTGCCAGCAGACACAGTAGATCAAACTATGGCTACACCTTC. This chain links TRBV21-1 with TRBJ1-2; the table's TRBD1 call for D was not verified on the DNA. TRBV21-1 is recorded as a pseudogene. CDR3 length: 14 amino acids.

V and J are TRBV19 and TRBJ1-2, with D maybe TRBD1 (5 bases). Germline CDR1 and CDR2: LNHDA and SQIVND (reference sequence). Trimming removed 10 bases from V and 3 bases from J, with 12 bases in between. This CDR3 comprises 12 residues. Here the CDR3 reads CATAGGYYGYTF. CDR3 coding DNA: TGTGCCACTGCGGGGGGGTACTATGGCTACACCTTC.

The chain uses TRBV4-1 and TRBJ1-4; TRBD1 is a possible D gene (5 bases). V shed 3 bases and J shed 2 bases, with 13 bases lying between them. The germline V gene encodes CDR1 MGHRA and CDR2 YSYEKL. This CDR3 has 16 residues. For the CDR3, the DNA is TGCGCCAGCAGCCAGGAAAATGGGGGGACTAATGAAAAACTGTTTTTT. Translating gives CASSQENGGTNEKLFF.

The CDR3 DNA reads as TGTGCCAGCACCACCGACCTGTCCTACGAGCAGTACGTC. This translates into CASTTDLSYEQYV. This chain joins TRBV28 and TRBJ2-7; no clear D gene. This CDR3 spans 13 amino acids. V lost 7 bases and J lost 1, with 11 bases in between. Germline V gene sequence: CDR1 MDHEN, CDR2 SYDVKM.

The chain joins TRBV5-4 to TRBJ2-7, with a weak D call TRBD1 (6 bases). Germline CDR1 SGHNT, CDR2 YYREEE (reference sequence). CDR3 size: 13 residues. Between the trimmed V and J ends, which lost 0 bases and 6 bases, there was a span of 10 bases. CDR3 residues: CASSLDRVGEQYF. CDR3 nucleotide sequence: TGTGCCAGCAGCTTGGACAGGGTCGGCGAGCAGTACTTC.

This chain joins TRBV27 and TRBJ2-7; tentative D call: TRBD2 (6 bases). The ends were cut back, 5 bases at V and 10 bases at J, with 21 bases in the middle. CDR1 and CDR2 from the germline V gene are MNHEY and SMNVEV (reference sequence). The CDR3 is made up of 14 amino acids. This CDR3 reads CASSLSSVGEVQYF. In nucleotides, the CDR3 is TGTGCCAGCAGTCTAAGCTCCGTAGGGGAGGTTCAGTACTTC.

CDR3 amino acids: CASILNKDLGSVSSYNEQFF. The CDR3, as DNA: TGTGCCAGCATCCTTAATAAAGATCTGGGGTCCGTTAGCTCCTACAATGAGCAGTTCTTC. The chain recombines TRBV11-3 with TRBJ2-1, with D hard to call. In germline, CDR1 is SGHNT, CDR2 YENEEA. Trimming took off 7 bases at V and 0 bases at J, with 28 bases between the two ends. The CDR3 covers 20 residues.

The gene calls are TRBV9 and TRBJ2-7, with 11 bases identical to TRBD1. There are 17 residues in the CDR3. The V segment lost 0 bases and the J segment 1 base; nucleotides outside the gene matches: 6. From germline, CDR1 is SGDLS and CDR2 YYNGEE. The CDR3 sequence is CASSVAGQGARSYEQYF. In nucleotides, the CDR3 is TGTGCCAGCAGCGTAGCCGGACAGGGGGCGCGATCCTACGAGCAGTACTTC.

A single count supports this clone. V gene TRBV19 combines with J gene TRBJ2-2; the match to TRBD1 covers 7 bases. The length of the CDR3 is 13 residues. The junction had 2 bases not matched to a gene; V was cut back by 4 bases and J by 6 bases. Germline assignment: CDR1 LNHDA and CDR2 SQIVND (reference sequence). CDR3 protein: CASSKQGAGELFF. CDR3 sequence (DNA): TGTGCCAGTAGTAAGCAGGGGGCCGGGGAGCTGTTTTTT.

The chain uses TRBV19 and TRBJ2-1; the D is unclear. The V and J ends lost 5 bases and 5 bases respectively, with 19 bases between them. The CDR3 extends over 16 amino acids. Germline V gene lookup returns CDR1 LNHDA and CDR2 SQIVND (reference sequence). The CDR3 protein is CASSWKGSTFNNEQFF. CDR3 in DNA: TGTGCCAGTAGTTGGAAGGGTTCTACGTTTAACAATGAGCAGTTCTTC. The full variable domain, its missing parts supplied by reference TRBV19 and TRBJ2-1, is DGGITQSPKYLFRKEGQNVTLSCEQNLNHDAMYWYRQDPGQGLRLIYYSQIVNDFQKGDIAEGYSVSREKKESFPLTVTSAQKNPTAFYLCASSWKGSTFNNEQFFGPGTRLTVL.

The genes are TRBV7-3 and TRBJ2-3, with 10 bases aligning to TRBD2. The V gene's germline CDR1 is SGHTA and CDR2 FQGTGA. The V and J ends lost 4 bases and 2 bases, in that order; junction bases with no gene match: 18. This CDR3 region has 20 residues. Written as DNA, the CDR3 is TGTGCCAGCAGCTCGCTGGGGCTAGCGGGAGAGTACGCACTCACAGATACGCAGTATTTT. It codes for CASSSLGLAGEYALTDTQYF.

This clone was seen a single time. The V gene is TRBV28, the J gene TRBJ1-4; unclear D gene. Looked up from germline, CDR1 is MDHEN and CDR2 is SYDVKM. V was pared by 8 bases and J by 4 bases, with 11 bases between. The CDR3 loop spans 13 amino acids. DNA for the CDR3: TGTGCCAGCTTTAACCAAGATAATGAAAAACTGTTTTTT. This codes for CASFNQDNEKLFF.

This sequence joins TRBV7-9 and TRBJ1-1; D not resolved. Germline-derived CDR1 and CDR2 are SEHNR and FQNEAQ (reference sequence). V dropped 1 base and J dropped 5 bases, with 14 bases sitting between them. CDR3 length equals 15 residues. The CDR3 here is CASSLGDFAGTEAFF. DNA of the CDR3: TGTGCCAGCAGCTTAGGTGATTTCGCTGGGACTGAAGCTTTCTTT. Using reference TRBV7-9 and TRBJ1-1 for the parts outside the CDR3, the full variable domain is DTGVSQNPRHKITKRGQNVTFRCDPISEHNRLYWYRQTLGQGPEFLTYFQNEAQLEKSRLLSDRFSAERPKGSFSTLEIQRTEQGDSAMYLCASSLGDFAGTEAFFGQGTRLTVV.

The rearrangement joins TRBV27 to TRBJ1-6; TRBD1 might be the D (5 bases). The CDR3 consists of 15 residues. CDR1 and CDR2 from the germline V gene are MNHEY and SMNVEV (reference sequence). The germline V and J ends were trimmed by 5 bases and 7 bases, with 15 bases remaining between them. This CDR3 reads CASSPTRDLNSPLHF. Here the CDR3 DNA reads TGTGCCAGCAGTCCTACCCGGGACTTAAATTCACCCCTCCACTTT.

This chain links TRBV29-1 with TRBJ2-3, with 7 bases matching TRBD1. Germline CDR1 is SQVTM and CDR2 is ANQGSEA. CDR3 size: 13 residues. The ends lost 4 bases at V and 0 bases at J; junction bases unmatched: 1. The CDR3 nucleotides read TGCAGCGTTGTGGGACAGAGCACAGATACGCAGTATTTT. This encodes CSVVGQSTDTQYF.

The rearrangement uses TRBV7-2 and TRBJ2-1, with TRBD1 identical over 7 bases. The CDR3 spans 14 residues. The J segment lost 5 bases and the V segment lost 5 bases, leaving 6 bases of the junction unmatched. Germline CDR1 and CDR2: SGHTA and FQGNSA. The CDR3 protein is CASSANRGHNEQFF. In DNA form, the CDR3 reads TGTGCCAGCAGCGCGAACAGGGGTCACAATGAGCAGTTCTTC.

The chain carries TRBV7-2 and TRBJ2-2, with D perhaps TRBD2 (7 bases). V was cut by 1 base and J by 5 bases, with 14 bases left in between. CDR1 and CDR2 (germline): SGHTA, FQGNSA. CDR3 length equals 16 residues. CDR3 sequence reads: CASSLVAGGRTGELFF. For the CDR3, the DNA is TGTGCCAGCAGCTTAGTTGCCGGGGGGCGAACCGGGGAGCTGTTTTTT.

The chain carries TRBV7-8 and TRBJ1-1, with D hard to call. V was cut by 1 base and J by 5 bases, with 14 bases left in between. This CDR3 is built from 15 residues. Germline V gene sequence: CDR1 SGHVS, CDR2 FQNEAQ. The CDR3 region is CASSLDGNAQTEAFF. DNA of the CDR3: TGTGCCAGCAGCTTAGATGGGAACGCCCAGACTGAAGCTTTCTTT.

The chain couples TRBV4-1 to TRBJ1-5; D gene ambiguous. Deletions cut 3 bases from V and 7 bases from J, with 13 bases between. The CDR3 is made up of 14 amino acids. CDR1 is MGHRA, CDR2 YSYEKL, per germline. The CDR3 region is CASSHWARGQPQHF. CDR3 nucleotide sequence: TGCGCCAGCAGCCACTGGGCCAGAGGCCAGCCCCAGCATTTT.

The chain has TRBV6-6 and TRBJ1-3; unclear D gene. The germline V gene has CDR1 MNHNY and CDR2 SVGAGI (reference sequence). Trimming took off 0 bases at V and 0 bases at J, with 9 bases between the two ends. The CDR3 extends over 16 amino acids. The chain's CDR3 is CASSYSGPSSGNTIYF. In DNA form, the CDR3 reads TGTGCCAGCAGTTACTCCGGCCCGAGCTCTGGAAACACCATATATTTT.